Detailed here is one T cell receptor beta chain. This CDR3 is 14 amino acids long. The V and J ends lost 7 bases and 6 bases respectively, with 18 bases between them. Germline V CDR1 and CDR2: LNHDA, SQIVND (reference sequence). This specimen belongs to a study of blood T cell repertoires in COVID-19. Study as a whole: Specimens from acute and convalescent COVID-19 originated in the United States, Italy and Spain.

Sequenced by immunoSEQ multiplex PCR; TCRdb stores in-frame clones only, minus some. In the table there are some 170,000 clones, roughly 90% of which are singletons. This receptor was obtained from a human donor with acute COVID-19. The donor label of this sample is uncertain. The specimen was PBMCs or T cells enriched from blood (not recorded which). V gene TRBV19 combines with J gene TRBJ1-1; D is unresolved. CDR3 sequence (DNA): TGTGCCAGTATGTTCGGCGGACCGAGGGCTGAAGCTTTCTTT. This codes for CASMFGGPRAEAFF.